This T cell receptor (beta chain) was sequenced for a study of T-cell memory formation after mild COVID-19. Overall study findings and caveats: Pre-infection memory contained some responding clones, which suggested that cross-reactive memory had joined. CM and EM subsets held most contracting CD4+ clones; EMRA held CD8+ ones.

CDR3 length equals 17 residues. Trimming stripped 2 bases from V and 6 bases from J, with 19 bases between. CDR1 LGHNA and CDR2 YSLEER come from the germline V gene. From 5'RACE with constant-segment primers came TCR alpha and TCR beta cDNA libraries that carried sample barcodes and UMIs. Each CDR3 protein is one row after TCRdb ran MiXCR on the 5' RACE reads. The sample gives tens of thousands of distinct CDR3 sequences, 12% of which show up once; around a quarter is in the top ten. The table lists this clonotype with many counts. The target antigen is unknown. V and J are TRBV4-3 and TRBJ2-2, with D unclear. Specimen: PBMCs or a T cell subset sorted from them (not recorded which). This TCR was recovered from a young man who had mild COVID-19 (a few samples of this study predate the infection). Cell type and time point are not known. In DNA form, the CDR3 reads TGCGCCAGCAGCCAATCCGCCTCTCCGAGGTCCCCCGGGGAGCTGTTTTTT. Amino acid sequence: CASSQSASPRSPGELFF.